This T cell receptor (beta chain) was sequenced for a study of identical twins. The germline V gene has CDR1 MDHEN and CDR2 SYDVKM. Trimming shortened V by 8 bases and J by 8 bases, and 12 bases separated the two germline ends. The CDR3 length is 11 residues. TCRdb itself ran the 5' RACE reads through MiXCR, one entry per CDR3 protein. The sample has 200,000 to 250,000 distinct CDR3 sequences; 7% are singletons. This clonotype was found a few times. The same sample was also used in a study of yellow fever vaccine responses in identical twins.

The chain carries TRBV28 and TRBJ1-2, with D uncertain. The sequence derives from a young woman in good health. The sample was memory (CD45RO+) T cells sorted from blood. DNA of the CDR3: TGTGCCAGCGCCCCCAGGTCCGGCTACACCTTC. This encodes CASAPRSGYTF.